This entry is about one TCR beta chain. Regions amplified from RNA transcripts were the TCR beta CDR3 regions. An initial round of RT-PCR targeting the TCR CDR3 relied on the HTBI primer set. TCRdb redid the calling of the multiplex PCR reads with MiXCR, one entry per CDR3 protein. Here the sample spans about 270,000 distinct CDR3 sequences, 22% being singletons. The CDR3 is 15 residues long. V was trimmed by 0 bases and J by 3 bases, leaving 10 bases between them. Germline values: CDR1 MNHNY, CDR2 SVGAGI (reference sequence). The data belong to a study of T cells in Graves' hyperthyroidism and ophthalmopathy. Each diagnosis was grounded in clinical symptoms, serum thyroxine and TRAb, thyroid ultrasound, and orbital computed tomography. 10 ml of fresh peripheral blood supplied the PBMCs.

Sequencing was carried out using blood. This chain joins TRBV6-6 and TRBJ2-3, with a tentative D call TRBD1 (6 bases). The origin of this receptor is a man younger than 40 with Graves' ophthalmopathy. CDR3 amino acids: CASSYSGQSTDTQYF. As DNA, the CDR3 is TGTGCCAGCAGTTACTCTGGACAGAGTACAGATACGCAGTATTTT.